The 22 T cell receptor beta chains listed next were all sequenced from one sample in a study of T cell responses to AZD1222 COVID-19 vaccine. Repertoires were generated with immunoSEQ multiplex PCR, while TCRdb's copy carries only in-frame clones and drops some. The repertoire holds approximately 120,000 clones, around 87% seen once, with about 4.6% in the top ten. Material: peripheral blood, obtained 28 days after the second AZD1222 dose. These receptor sequences come from an adult who received the AZD1222 COVID-19 vaccine.

This chain uses TRBV5-4 with TRBJ1-2; D might be TRBD1 (6 bases). The germline gives CDR1 SGHNT, CDR2 YYREEE (reference sequence). Between the trimmed V and J ends, which lost 3 bases and 8 bases, there was a span of 17 bases. The CDR3 is made up of 14 amino acids. The CDR3 nucleotides are TGTGCCAGCAGCTCCGGACGCCTCAGGGGAGGCTACACCTTC. It yields the protein CASSSGRLRGGYTF.

This rearrangement joins TRBV28 to TRBJ1-6, with D uncertain. The germline CDR1 and CDR2 sequences are MDHEN and SYDVKM. The ends were cut back, 5 bases at V and 7 bases at J, with 9 bases in the middle. CDR3 length: 13 amino acids. CDR3 in amino acids: CASSRAGNSPLHF. The CDR3 coding sequence is TGTGCCAGCAGTCGTGCTGGGAATTCACCCCTCCACTTT.

V gene TRBV7-6 combines with J gene TRBJ1-3; perhaps TRBD1 as D (5 bases). There are 18 residues in the CDR3. In germline, CDR1 is SGHVS, CDR2 FNYEAQ. Trimming shortened V by 1 base and J by 8 bases, and 24 bases separated the two germline ends. For the CDR3, the DNA is TGTGCCAGCAGCTTAGAACGGGACTACCAATTTTCGGAGGACACCATATATTTT. It codes for CASSLERDYQFSEDTIYF.

V and J are TRBV4-3 and TRBJ2-1; no definite D call. V lost 0 bases to trimming and J lost 7 bases, with 4 bases between them. There are 12 residues in the CDR3. Germline loops: CDR1 LGHNA, CDR2 YSLEER. In nucleotides, the CDR3 is TGCGCCAGCAGCCAAGAGTATAATGAGCAGTTCTTC. Residues: CASSQEYNEQFF.

The rearrangement joins TRBV28 to TRBJ1-2, with TRBD1 matching over 11 bases. CDR1 and CDR2 from the germline V gene are MDHEN and SYDVKM. V gave up 7 bases and J gave up 4 bases; unmatched junction bases: 8. CDR3 length equals 15 residues. CDR3 sequence reads: CASIGQGATRYGYTF. The CDR3 DNA reads TGTGCCAGCATTGGACAGGGGGCCACGCGCTATGGCTACACCTTC.

This chain uses TRBV19 with TRBJ1-6; D remains ambiguous. V was clipped by 6 bases and J by 7 bases, with 19 bases between them. Germline V gives CDR1 LNHDA, CDR2 SQIVND (reference sequence). The CDR3 consists of 16 residues. As DNA, the CDR3 is TGTGCCAGTAGATTGGAGGTTGGGGTCACCAATTCACCCCTCCACTTT. Residues: CASRLEVGVTNSPLHF.

This clone was observed a handful of times. The CDR3 is CASSDEGRGDEKLFF. The CDR3, as DNA: TGTGCCAGCAGTGACGAGGGGCGCGGTGATGAAAAACTGTTTTTT. The chain couples TRBV6-1 to TRBJ1-4; D perhaps matches TRBD1 (5 bases). CDR1 and CDR2 from the germline V gene are MNHNS and SASEGT. V lost 3 bases, J lost 6 bases, and 14 bases lay in between. This CDR3 spans 15 amino acids.

This rearrangement joins TRBV6-2 or TRBV6-3 to TRBJ1-2, with TRBD1 as a possible D gene (5 bases). The CDR3 has 15 residues. V lost 2 bases and J 9 bases, leaving 19 bases between the germline ends. The germline V gene has CDR1 MNHEY and CDR2 SVGEGT. The CDR3 loop is CASSYTLGQGESYTF. The CDR3 DNA reads as TGTGCCAGCAGTTACACCCTCGGGCAGGGTGAGAGCTACACCTTC.

This chain connects TRBV18 to TRBJ1-1, with 11 bases matching TRBD1. The CDR3 sequence is 15 residues long. Germline trimming cut 6 bases from V and 1 base from J; bases unmatched to any gene: 4. Per germline, CDR1 KGHSH and CDR2 LQKENI. The CDR3 sequence is CASSQGQGANTEAFF. CDR3 in DNA: TGTGCCAGCTCCCAAGGACAGGGGGCGAACACTGAAGCTTTCTTT.

The genes are TRBV3-1 (or the pseudogene TRBV3-2) and TRBJ2-3, with 12 bases fitting TRBD2. The CDR3 extends over 14 amino acids. J lost 11 bases, V lost 5 bases, and 8 bases had no gene match. Germline loops: CDR1 LGHDT, CDR2 YNNKEL (reference sequence). CDR3 nucleotides: TGTGCCAGCAGCTCCATGACTAGCGGGGGTAGGCAGTATTTT. Translation: CASSSMTSGGRQYF.

The chain couples TRBV28 to TRBJ2-6, with D hard to call. The CDR3 is 16 residues long. Trimming shortened V by 7 bases and J by 1 base, and 14 bases separated the two germline ends. The V gene's germline CDR1 is MDHEN and CDR2 SYDVKM. The CDR3 loop reads CASKGGSLSGANVLTF. For the CDR3, the DNA is TGTGCCAGCAAGGGCGGATCGCTTTCTGGGGCCAACGTCCTGACTTTC.

The count of this clone is one. V and J are TRBV5-4 and TRBJ1-1, with D possibly being TRBD1 (6 bases). V was cut by 1 base and J by 5 bases, with 6 bases left in between. From germline, CDR1 is SGHNT and CDR2 YYREEE (reference sequence). This CDR3 contains 12 residues. DNA of the CDR3: TGTGCCAGCAGCTTGACAGGGACTGAAGCTTTCTTT. Residues: CASSLTGTEAFF. Variable domain in full (rest from reference TRBV5-4 and TRBJ1-1): ETGVTQSPTHLIKTRGQQVTLRCSSQSGHNTVSWYQQALGQGPQFIFQYYREEENGRGNFPPRFSGLQFPNYSSELNVNALELDDSALYLCASSLTGTEAFFGQGTRLTVV.

This chain joins TRBV10-3 and TRBJ2-1; D possibly matches TRBD1 or TRBD2 (5 bases each). The CDR3 consists of 15 residues. Germline V gene data show CDR1 as ENHRY and CDR2 as SYGVKD. Trimming took off 4 bases at V and 4 bases at J, with 14 bases between the two ends. CDR3 sequence: CAISVEPREYNEQFF. The CDR3 DNA reads TGTGCCATCAGTGTTGAGCCCAGGGAGTACAATGAGCAGTTCTTC.

The V gene is TRBV4-3, the J gene TRBJ1-2; D unclear. Germline V gives CDR1 LGHNA, CDR2 YSLEER. This CDR3 has 16 residues. V lost 6 bases to trimming and J lost 0 bases, with 17 bases between them. CDR3 region: CASSSGRSRTNYGYTF. DNA of the CDR3: TGCGCCAGCAGTAGCGGACGTTCAAGAACTAACTATGGCTACACCTTC.

CDR3 loop: CASSLKGGSYEQYF. The CDR3, as DNA: TGTGCCAGTAGTTTAAAGGGGGGATCCTACGAGCAGTACTTC. The chain recombines TRBV19 with TRBJ2-7; D is tentatively TRBD1 or TRBD2 (6 bases each). CDR1 is LNHDA and CDR2 is SQIVND in the germline V gene (reference sequence). The CDR3 is 14 residues long. Between the trimmed V and J ends, which lost 5 bases and 1 base, there was a span of 12 bases.

The J gene is TRBJ1-1, the V gene TRBV3-1 (or the pseudogene TRBV3-2), with D perhaps matching TRBD1 (6 bases). Germline V lookup: CDR1 LGHDT, CDR2 YNNKEL (reference sequence). This CDR3 is built from 16 residues. The V end was cut by 3 bases, the J end by 0 bases, with 14 bases between. CDR3: CASSHYRALMNTEAFF. CDR3 in DNA: TGTGCCAGCAGCCACTACAGGGCCCTCATGAACACTGAAGCTTTCTTT.

The rearrangement joins TRBV7-2 to TRBJ2-5; the match to TRBD2 covers 13 bases. CDR3 size: 15 residues. Germline CDR1 is SGHTA and CDR2 is FQGNSA. V trimming: 6 bases; J trimming: 5 bases; junction bases outside the gene matches: 6. CDR3 amino acids: CASSPGTSGVETQYF. The DNA for the CDR3 is TGTGCCAGCAGTCCGGGGACTAGCGGGGTCGAGACCCAGTACTTC.

The V and J genes are TRBV30 and TRBJ1-6; a possible D gene is TRBD1 (5 bases). The CDR3 length is 15 residues. CDR1 GTSNPN and CDR2 SVGIG come from the germline V gene (reference sequence). V gave up 0 bases and J gave up 2 bases, with 8 bases separating them. The CDR3 region is CAWSVRGTYNSPLHF. The CDR3 nucleotides read TGTGCCTGGAGTGTACGGGGGACCTATAATTCACCCCTCCACTTT.

The table lists this clone with a few counts. CDR3 in amino acids: CASSVSHFYNEQFF. CDR3 nucleotide sequence: TGTGCCAGCAGCGTTTCCCATTTCTACAATGAGCAGTTCTTC. The chain couples TRBV9 to TRBJ2-1; D is unresolved. This CDR3 spans 14 amino acids. Per germline, CDR1 SGDLS and CDR2 YYNGEE. V lost 2 bases and J lost 3, with 9 bases in between. The complete variable domain, with remaining parts taken from reference TRBV9 and TRBJ2-1, reads DSGVTQTPKHLITATGQRVTLRCSPRSGDLSVYWYQQSLDQGLQFLIQYYNGEERAKGNILERFSAQQFPDLHSELNLSSLELGDSALYFCASSVSHFYNEQFFGPGTRLTVL.

The chain is built from TRBV6-2 or TRBV6-3 and TRBJ2-4; unclear D gene. V shed 6 bases and J shed 5 bases, with 11 bases lying between them. Germline-derived CDR1 and CDR2 are MNHEY and SVGEGT. The CDR3 is 13 amino acids. The CDR3 is CASSHGQENIQYF. The DNA for the CDR3 is TGTGCCAGCAGCCACGGCCAGGAAAACATTCAGTACTTC.

The chain links TRBV9 to TRBJ2-1, with D unclear. There are 12 residues in the CDR3. V gave up 4 bases and J gave up 7 bases, with 9 bases separating them. The germline V gene has CDR1 SGDLS and CDR2 YYNGEE. CDR3 in amino acids: CASSHTKNEQFF. Written as DNA, the CDR3 is TGTGCCAGCAGCCACACTAAAAATGAGCAGTTCTTC.

This sequence joins TRBV11-2 and TRBJ1-3, with D possibly matching TRBD1 (6 bases). V lost 5 bases and J 2 bases, leaving 10 bases between the germline ends. Germline V gene data show CDR1 as SGHAT and CDR2 as FQNNGV. The CDR3 totals 14 residues. The CDR3 protein is CASSRGAAGNTIYF. Here the CDR3 DNA reads TGTGCCAGCAGCCGGGGGGCAGCTGGAAACACCATATATTTT.